A selection of T cell receptor beta chains follows, all from one sample in a study of T-cell reconstitution after alpha-beta-depleted transplantation in children. TCRdb passed the PCR reads through MiXCR, listing each CDR3 protein once. In the table there are 490,000 or so distinct CDR3 sequences, about 11% of which are singletons. The material sequenced was PBMCs, taken before TCRalphabeta/CD19-depleted stem cell transplant. The receptors shown here come from a child aged 2-15 years with inherited bone marrow failure, due to receive a stem cell transplant. The CDR3 runs from the conserved cysteine through the conserved F or W. A D gene is named only where the DNA matches it firmly. A clone size is listed for some rows: how often the clone was seen (once, few, many), or a class if it is expanded.

CDR3 DNA | CDR3 protein | V gene | clone size | J gene | D gene
TGTGCCAGCAGGGCCCGGGAGGGGACCCAGTACTTC | CASRAREGTQYF | TRBV5-4 | . | TRBJ2-5 | TRBD2
TGTGCCAGCAGTGACAGGGGCTATAGCAATCAGCCCCAGCATTTT | CASSDRGYSNQPQHF | TRBV12-3/TRBV12-4 | . | TRBJ1-5 | TRBD1
TGTGCCACTTCCCGGGGGGGGTGGTCCCCCGGGGAGCTGTTTTTT | CATSRGGWSPGELFF | TRBV6-1 | many | TRBJ2-2 | TRBD2
TGTGCCAGCAGCTTATTAAGCCCGTCGACTAGCATACAAGAGACCCCGTACTTC | CASSLLSPSTSIQETPYF | TRBV7-8 | . | TRBJ2-5 | TRBD2
TGTGCCAGCAGCGCCGGAAGGGGAGGGGAGACAGATACGCAGTATTTT | CASSAGRGGETDTQYF | TRBV9 | many | TRBJ2-3 | TRBD2
TGTGCCAGCAGCCCTAACCGCCTACAGCAGTACTTC | CASSPNRLQQYF | TRBV7-2 | many | TRBJ2-7 | .
TGCAGTGCTCCCCGGACTAGCGGGGCTAGGGAGACCCAGTACTTC | CSAPRTSGARETQYF | TRBV20-1 | many | TRBJ2-5 | TRBD2
TGCAGCGTTGGCTACTCGCGCGGCGCAGATACGCAGTATTTT | CSVGYSRGADTQYF | TRBV29-1 | . | TRBJ2-3 | .
TGTGCCAGCAGTGAATTTTTAGGAAACACCGGGGAGCTGTTTTTT | CASSEFLGNTGELFF | TRBV25-1 | many | TRBJ2-2 | .
TGTGCCAGCAGCTTAGATTATAAAGTGAGGCCGAACACTGAAGCTTTCTTT | CASSLDYKVRPNTEAFF | TRBV11-2 | many | TRBJ1-1 | .
TGTGCCAGCGATTCTGGGAGGCTTCGGTTC | CASDSGRLRF | TRBV2 | many | TRBJ2-1 | .
TGTGCCATCACGCCGGACGGTTACAATGAGCAGTTCTTC | CAITPDGYNEQFF | TRBV10-3 | many | TRBJ2-1 | .
TGCAGTGCTAGAGTAGGGGGGGAGAACACCGGGGAGCTGTTTTTT | CSARVGGENTGELFF | TRBV20-1 | many | TRBJ2-2 | .
TGCGCCAGCAGCCAAAGTCGGTTGGGACAGGGGGCGGAAATAGGAGGCTACACCTTC | CASSQSRLGQGAEIGGYTF | TRBV4-3 | few | TRBJ1-2 | TRBD1
TGTGCCAGCAGTGCATCGGGACAGGGGGACCATGAGCAGTTCTTC | CASSASGQGDHEQFF | TRBV12-3/TRBV12-4 | few | TRBJ2-1 | TRBD1
TGTGCCAGCACCAATCTGCCAACCGGACAGCTCTATGGCTACACCTTC | CASTNLPTGQLYGYTF | TRBV6-2/TRBV6-3 | many | TRBJ1-2 | .
TGTGCCAGCAGCCACTGGACAGGGGGCGATCCTCTCTCAGGCGAGCAGTACTTC | CASSHWTGGDPLSGEQYF | TRBV3-1 | few | TRBJ2-7 | TRBD1